The text below deals with one TCR beta chain. What it binds is not known. This sample is part of a study of cytomegalovirus exposure and HLA in healthy donors. General observations from the study: Later analysis identified a missense DCLRE1C variant that was linked to TCR beta V- and J-gene trimming.

The PCR ran on 60 Vbeta and 13 Jbeta primers. Sequencing used immunoSEQ multiplex PCR; TCRdb keeps in-frame clones, though not all of them. The profile shows some 200,000 clones, 55% to 75% of them singletons. This TCR came from a man in his forties in good health and CMV-seropositive. Sample: PBMCs.

The CDR3 spells CASSQDGKAGIFTDTQYF. In DNA, the CDR3 is TGTGCCAGCAGCCAAGATGGGAAAGCGGGGATTTTCACAGATACGCAGTATTTT. This chain joins TRBV4-2 and TRBJ2-3; the match to TRBD2 covers 7 bases. The CDR3 totals 18 residues. The trim removed 0 bases at V and 2 bases at J, leaving 11 bases unmatched. CDR1 and CDR2 from the germline V gene are LGHNA and YNFKEQ.